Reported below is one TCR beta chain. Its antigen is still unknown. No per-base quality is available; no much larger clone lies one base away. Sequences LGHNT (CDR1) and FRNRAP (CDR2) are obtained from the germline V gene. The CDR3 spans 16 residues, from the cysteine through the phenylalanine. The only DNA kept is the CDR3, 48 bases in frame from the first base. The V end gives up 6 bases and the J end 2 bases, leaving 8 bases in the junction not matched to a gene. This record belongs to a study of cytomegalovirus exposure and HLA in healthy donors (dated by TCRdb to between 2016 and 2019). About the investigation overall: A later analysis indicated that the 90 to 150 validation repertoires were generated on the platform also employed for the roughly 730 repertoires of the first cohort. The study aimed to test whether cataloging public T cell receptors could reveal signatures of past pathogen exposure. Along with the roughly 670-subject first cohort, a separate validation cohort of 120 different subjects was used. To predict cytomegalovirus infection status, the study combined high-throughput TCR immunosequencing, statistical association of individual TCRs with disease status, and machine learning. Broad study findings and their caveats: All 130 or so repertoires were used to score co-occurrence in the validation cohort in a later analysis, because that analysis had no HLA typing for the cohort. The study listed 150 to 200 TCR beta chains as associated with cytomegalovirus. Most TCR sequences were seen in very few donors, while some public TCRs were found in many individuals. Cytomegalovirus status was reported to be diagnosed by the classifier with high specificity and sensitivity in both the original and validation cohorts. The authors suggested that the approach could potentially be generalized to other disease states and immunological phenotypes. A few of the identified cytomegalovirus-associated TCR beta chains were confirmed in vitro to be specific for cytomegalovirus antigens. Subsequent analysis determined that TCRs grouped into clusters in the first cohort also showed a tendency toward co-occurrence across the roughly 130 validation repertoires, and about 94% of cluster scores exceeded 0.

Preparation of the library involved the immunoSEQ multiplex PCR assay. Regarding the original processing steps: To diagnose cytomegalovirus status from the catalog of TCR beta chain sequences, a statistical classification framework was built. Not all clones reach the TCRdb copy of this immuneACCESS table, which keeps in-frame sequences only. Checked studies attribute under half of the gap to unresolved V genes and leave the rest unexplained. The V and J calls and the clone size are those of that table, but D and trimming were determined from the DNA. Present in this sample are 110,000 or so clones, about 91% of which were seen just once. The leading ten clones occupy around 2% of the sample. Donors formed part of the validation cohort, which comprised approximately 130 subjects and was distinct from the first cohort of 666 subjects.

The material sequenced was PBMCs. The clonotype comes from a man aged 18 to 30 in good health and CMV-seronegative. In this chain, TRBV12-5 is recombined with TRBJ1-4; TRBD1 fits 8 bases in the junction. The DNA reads TGTGCTAGTGGCTCCGGACAGGGCCACACTAATGAAAAACTGTTTTTT. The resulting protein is CASGSGQGHTNEKLFF. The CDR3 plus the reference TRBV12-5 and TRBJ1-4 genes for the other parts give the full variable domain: DARVTQTPRHKVTEMGQEVTMRCQPILGHNTVFWYRQTMMQGLELLAYFRNRAPLDDSGMPKDRFSAEMPDATLATLKIQPSEPRDSAVYFCASGSGQGHTNEKLFFGSGTQLSVL.